These 16 T cell receptor beta chains were sequenced from one sample in a study of immune cell composition in non-small cell lung cancer. The normal lung sample lay at least 3 cm, and maximally far, from the tumour. The protocol was immunoSEQ multiplex PCR, while the TCRdb copy is restricted to in-frame clones and leaves out a portion. The sample contains some 7,000 clones, 80% to 90% of which appear only once. Sequenced: non-adjacent lung tissue. The receptors shown here come from a human donor with non-small cell lung cancer.

The V call is TRBV5-5, the J call TRBJ1-1, with D perhaps matching TRBD1 (6 bases). Germline loops: CDR1 SGHKS, CDR2 YYEKEE (reference sequence). This CDR3 region has 14 residues. Trimming removed 7 bases from V and 1 base from J, with 14 bases in between. CDR3 bases: TGTGCCAGCGGCCCAAGGGGGGCGAACACTGAAGCTTTCTTT. Encoded protein: CASGPRGANTEAFF. Full variable domain (missing parts from reference TRBV5-5 and TRBJ1-1): DAGVTQSPTHLIKTRGQQVTLRCSPISGHKSVSWYQQVLGQGPQFIFQYYEKEERGRGNFPDRFSARQFPNYSSELNVNALLLGDSALYLCASGPRGANTEAFFGQGTRLTVV.

This clone was seen only once. The chain couples TRBV18 to TRBJ2-5, with D possibly TRBD1 on 6 matching bases. Germline V gene data show CDR1 as KGHSH and CDR2 as LQKENI. The V end was cut by 5 bases, the J end by 2 bases, with 9 bases between. This CDR3 comprises 13 residues. The CDR3 loop reads CASSIGQQETQYF. CDR3 DNA: TGTGCCAGCTCAATCGGACAGCAAGAGACCCAGTACTTC. The complete variable domain, with remaining parts taken from reference TRBV18 and TRBJ2-5, reads NAGVMQNPRHLVRRRGQEARLRCSPMKGHSHVYWYRQLPEEGLKFMVYLQKENIIDESGMPKERFSAEFPKEGPSILRIQQVVRGDSAAYFCASSIGQQETQYFGPGTRLLVL.

The chain has TRBV20-1 and TRBJ2-5; D remains ambiguous. Germline CDR1 and CDR2: DFQATT and SNEGSKA (reference sequence). The CDR3 runs to 10 residues. V lost 4 bases and J 7 bases, leaving 7 bases between the germline ends. This CDR3 is CSATWGTQYF. As DNA, the CDR3 is TGCAGTGCTACTTGGGGGACCCAGTACTTC.

The V and J genes are TRBV6-1 and TRBJ1-2; no definite D call. Trimming left V 8 bases short and J 2 bases short, with 6 bases between. The germline V gene encodes CDR1 MNHNS and CDR2 SASEGT. This CDR3 is 11 amino acids long. CDR3 region: CASSMNYGYTF. The CDR3 nucleotides read TGTGCCAGCTCGATGAACTATGGCTACACCTTC.

In DNA form, the CDR3 reads TGCAGCGTTGAAAAGAGCCAGGGGGCGCGGGGCTACACCTTC. Encoded protein: CSVEKSQGARGYTF. The genes are TRBV29-1 and TRBJ1-2; 8 nucleotides match TRBD1. The CDR3 spans 14 residues. The ends lost 2 bases at V and 8 bases at J; junction bases unmatched: 10. Looked up from germline, CDR1 is SQVTM and CDR2 is ANQGSEA.

This sequence joins TRBV7-6 and TRBJ2-2, with 8 positions matching TRBD1. There are 14 residues in the CDR3. Germline loops: CDR1 SGHVS, CDR2 FNYEAQ. The V and J ends lost 5 bases and 4 bases, in that order; junction bases with no gene match: 3. In DNA form, the CDR3 reads TGTGCCAGCAGCCCGACAGGGGTCACCGGGGAGCTGTTTTTT. Its protein is CASSPTGVTGELFF.

V gene TRBV5-4 combines with J gene TRBJ2-1; D gene ambiguous. CDR3 length equals 13 residues. V lost 4 bases and J lost 0, with 5 bases in between. Germline CDR1 SGHNT, CDR2 YYREEE (reference sequence). The CDR3 DNA follows: TGTGCCAGCAGCCCCATCTCCTACAATGAGCAGTTCTTC. Its protein is CASSPISYNEQFF.

This chain uses TRBV6-5 with TRBJ1-2, with D tentatively TRBD1 (6 bases). With 0 bases removed from V and 7 bases from J, the gap between germline ends came to 18 bases. CDR1 and CDR2 from the germline V gene are MNHEY and SVGAGI. The CDR3 has 16 amino acids. CDR3 region: CASSYSEGTPASGYTF. The CDR3 nucleotides read TGTGCCAGCAGTTACTCGGAAGGGACACCTGCTTCTGGCTACACCTTC.

V usage is TRBV11-2 and J usage is TRBJ2-7; a weak D match, TRBD1 (6 bases). In germline, CDR1 is SGHAT, CDR2 FQNNGV. Trimming stripped 5 bases from V and 4 bases from J, with 15 bases between. The CDR3 runs 14 residues. The CDR3 is CASSQGTGMYEQYF. The CDR3, as DNA: TGTGCCAGCAGCCAGGGAACAGGGATGTACGAGCAGTACTTC.

This chain connects TRBV6-6 to TRBJ1-5; D unclear. CDR1 is MNHNY, CDR2 SVGAGI, per germline (reference sequence). Trimming removed 6 bases at V and 1 base at J, with 10 bases between. This CDR3 spans 14 amino acids. This CDR3 is CASSATGSNQPQHF. The CDR3, as DNA: TGTGCCAGCAGCGCGACTGGAAGCAATCAGCCCCAGCATTTT.

V gene TRBV5-1 combines with J gene TRBJ1-4; TRBD1 agrees at 8 bases. The J segment lost 6 bases and the V segment lost 4 bases, leaving 8 bases of the junction unmatched. The CDR3 consists of 15 residues. The germline gives CDR1 SGHRS, CDR2 YFSETQ. CDR3 bases: TGCGCCAGCAGCCTCGACAGGGGTCGGGATGAAAAACTGTTTTTT. This codes for CASSLDRGRDEKLFF.

V and J are TRBV11-2 and TRBJ2-1; D may be TRBD2 (5 bases). CDR3 length: 14 residues. CDR1 is SGHAT and CDR2 is FQNNGV in the germline V gene. V lost 3 bases to trimming and J lost 7 bases, with 13 bases between them. In DNA, the CDR3 is TGTGCCAGCAGCTTTAGCGAGACGCGGAATGAGCAGTTCTTC. As protein: CASSFSETRNEQFF.

This clone was counted once. The gene calls are TRBV6-1 and TRBJ2-3; 14 positions match TRBD2. Germline V gives CDR1 MNHNS, CDR2 SASEGT. The junction had 3 bases not matched to a gene; V was cut back by 6 bases and J by 4 bases. This CDR3 has 15 residues. Written as DNA, the CDR3 is TGTGCCAGCAGCAAGACTAGCGGGGGGGCAGATACGCAGTATTTT. Translated, it gives CASSKTSGGADTQYF.

The chain is built from TRBV30 and TRBJ1-3, with D possibly being TRBD1 (6 bases). Germline-derived CDR1 and CDR2 are GTSNPN and SVGIG (reference sequence). The CDR3 consists of 14 residues. V was clipped by 5 bases and J by 0 bases, with 11 bases between them. This CDR3 reads CAWVQGSSGNTIYF. The CDR3 coding sequence is TGTGCCTGGGTACAGGGATCCTCTGGAAACACCATATATTTT.

The chain couples TRBV10-3 to TRBJ1-2; D unclear. Germline CDR1 ENHRY, CDR2 SYGVKD. There are 14 residues in the CDR3. Trimming removed 1 base at V and 14 bases at J, with 20 bases between. CDR3 sequence: CAISEFPNRVIRTF. Written as DNA, the CDR3 is TGTGCCATCAGTGAGTTTCCGAATCGGGTGATTAGGACCTTC.

This clone was counted a few times. The chain is built from TRBV6-5 and TRBJ2-5, with no clear D. This CDR3 is 13 amino acids long. CDR1 and CDR2 from the germline V gene are MNHEY and SVGAGI. The ends were cut back, 5 bases at V and 3 bases at J, with 10 bases in the middle. The CDR3 DNA is TGTGCCAGCAGTACTACAGACGAAGAGACCCAGTACTTC. Its protein product is CASSTTDEETQYF.